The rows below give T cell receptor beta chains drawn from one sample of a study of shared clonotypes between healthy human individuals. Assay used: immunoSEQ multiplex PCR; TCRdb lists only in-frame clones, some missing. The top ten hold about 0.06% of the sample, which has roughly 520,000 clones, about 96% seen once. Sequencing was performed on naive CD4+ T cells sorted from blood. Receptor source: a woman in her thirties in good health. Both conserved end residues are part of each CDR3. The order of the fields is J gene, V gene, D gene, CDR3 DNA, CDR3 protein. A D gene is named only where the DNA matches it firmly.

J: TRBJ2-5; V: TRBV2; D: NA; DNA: TGTGCCAGCAGACTACCCGAGGGGGAGCAGTACTTC; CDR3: CASRLPEGEQYF
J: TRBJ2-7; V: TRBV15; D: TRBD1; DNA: TGTGCCACCAGCAGACCGGGACAGGGCTCCTACGAGCAGTACTTC; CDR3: CATSRPGQGSYEQYF
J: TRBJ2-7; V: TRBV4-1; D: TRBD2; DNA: TGCGCCAGCAGCCAGACCGGCACTAGCGGGAGCTCCTACGAGCAGTACTTC; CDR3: CASSQTGTSGSSYEQYF
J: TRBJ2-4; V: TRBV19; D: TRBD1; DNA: TGTGCCAGTAGTACCACAGGGGGCGCGGACATTCAGTACTTC; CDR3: CASSTTGGADIQYF
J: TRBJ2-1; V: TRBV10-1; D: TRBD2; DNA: TGCGCCAGCAGTGAACTGGCGGGAGTGCAGTTCTTC; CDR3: CASSELAGVQFF
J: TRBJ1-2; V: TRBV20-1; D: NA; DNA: TGCAGGTCGGCCCACGACTATGGCTACACCTTC; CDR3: CRSAHDYGYTF
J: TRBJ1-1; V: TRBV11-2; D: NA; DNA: TGTGCCAGCAGTTTTGATTGGGACACTGAAGCTTTCTTT; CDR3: CASSFDWDTEAFF
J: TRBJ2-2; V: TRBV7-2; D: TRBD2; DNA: TGTGCCAGCAGCTTAGCGGGAGGGCCGGGCGGGGAGCTGTTTTTT; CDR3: CASSLAGGPGGELFF
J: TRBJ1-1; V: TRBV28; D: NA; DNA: TGTGCCACCCACCCGGGGGTGGGCACTGAAGCTTTCTTT; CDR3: CATHPGVGTEAFF
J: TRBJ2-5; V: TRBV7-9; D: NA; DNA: TGTGCCAGCAGCTTTACCGGCACGGAAGAGACCCAGTACTTC; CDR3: CASSFTGTEETQYF
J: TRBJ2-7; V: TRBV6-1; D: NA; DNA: TGTGCCAGCAGTGCCCTAGCCTCCTACGAGCAGTACTTC; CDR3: CASSALASYEQYF
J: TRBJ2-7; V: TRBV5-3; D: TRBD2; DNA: TGTGCCAGAAGCTTAGTAGCGGGAGGGCCCTACGAGCAGTACTTC; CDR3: CARSLVAGGPYEQYF
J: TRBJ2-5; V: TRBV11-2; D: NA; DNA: TGTGCCAGCAGCTTAGGTGCCCGCTTGGAGACCCAGTACTTC; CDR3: CASSLGARLETQYF
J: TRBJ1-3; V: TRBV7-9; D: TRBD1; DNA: TGTGCCAGCAGCTCAGGACAGGGGAGCTCTGGAAACACCATATATTTT; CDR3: CASSSGQGSSGNTIYF
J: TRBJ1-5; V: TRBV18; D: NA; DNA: TGTGCCAGCTCCCGTCCGGGACGGAATAACAATCAGCCCCAGCATTTT; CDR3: CASSRPGRNNNQPQHF
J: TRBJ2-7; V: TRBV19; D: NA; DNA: TGTGCCAGTTCACCAAACCCTAATACCAGAAGCAGGGCCTTC; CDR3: CASSPNPNTRSRAF
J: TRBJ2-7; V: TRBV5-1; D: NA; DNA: TGCGCCAGCAGCTTGGGGGTCTGGGAGCAGGACCCCTACGAGCAGTACTTC; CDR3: CASSLGVWEQDPYEQYF